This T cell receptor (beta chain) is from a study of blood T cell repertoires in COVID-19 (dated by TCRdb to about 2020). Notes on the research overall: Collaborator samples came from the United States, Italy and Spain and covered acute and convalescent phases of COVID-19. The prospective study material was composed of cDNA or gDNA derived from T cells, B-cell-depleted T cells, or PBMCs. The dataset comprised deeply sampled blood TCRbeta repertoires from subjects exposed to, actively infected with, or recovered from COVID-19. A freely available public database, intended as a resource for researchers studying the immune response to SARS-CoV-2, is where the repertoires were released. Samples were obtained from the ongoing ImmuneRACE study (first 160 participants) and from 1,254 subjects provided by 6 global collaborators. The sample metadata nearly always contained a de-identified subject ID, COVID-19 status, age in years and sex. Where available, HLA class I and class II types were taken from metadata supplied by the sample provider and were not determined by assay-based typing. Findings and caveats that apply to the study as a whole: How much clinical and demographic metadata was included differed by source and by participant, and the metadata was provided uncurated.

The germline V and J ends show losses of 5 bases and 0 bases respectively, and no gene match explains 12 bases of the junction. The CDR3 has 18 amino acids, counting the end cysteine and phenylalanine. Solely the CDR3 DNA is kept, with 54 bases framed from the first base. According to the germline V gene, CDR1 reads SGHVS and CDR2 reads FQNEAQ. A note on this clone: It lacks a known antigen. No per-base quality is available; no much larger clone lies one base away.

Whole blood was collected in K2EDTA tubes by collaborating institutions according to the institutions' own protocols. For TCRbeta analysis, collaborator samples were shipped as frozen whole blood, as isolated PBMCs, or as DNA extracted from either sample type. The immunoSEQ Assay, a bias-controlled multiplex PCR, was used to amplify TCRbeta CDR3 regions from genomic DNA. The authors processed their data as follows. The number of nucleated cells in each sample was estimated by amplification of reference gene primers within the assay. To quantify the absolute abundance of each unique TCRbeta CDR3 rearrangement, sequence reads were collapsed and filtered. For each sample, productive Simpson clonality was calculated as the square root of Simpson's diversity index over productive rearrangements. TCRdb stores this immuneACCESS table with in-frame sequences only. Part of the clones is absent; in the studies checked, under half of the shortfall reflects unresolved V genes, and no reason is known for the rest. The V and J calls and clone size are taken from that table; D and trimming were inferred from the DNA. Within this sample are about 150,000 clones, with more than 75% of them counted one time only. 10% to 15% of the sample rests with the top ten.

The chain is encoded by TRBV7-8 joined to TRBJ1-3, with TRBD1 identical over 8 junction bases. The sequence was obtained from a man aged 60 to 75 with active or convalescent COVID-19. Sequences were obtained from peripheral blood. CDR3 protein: CASSPPGTGLSSGNTIYF. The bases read TGTGCCAGCAGCCCTCCCGGGACAGGTCTGAGCTCTGGAAACACCATATATTTT.